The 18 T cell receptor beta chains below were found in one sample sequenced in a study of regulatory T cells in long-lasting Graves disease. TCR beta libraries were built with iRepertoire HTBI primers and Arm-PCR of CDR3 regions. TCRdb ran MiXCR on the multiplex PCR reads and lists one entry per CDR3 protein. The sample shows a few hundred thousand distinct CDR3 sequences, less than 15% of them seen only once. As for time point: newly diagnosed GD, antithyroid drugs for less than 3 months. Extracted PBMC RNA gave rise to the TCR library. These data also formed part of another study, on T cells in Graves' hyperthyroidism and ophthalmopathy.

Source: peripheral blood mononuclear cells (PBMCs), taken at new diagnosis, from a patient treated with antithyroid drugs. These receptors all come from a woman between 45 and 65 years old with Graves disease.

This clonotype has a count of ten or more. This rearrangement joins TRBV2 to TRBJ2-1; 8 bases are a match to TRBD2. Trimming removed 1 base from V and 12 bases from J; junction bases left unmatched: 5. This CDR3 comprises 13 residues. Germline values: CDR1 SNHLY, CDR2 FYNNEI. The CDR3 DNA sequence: TGTGCCAGCAGTGAAGTGTTAGCGGGACGGCAGTTCTTC. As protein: CASSEVLAGRQFF.

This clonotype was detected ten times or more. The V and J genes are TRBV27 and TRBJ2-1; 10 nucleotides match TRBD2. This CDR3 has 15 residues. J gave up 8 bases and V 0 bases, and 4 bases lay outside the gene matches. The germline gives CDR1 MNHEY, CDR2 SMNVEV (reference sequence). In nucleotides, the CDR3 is TGTGCCAGCAGTTTATCAGCGGGAGGGGTCTATGAGCAGTTCTTC. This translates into CASSLSAGGVYEQFF.

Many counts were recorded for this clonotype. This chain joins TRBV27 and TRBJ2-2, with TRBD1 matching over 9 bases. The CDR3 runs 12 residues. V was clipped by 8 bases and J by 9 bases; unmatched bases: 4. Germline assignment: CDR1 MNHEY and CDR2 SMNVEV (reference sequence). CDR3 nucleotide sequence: TGTGCCAGCCGGGACAGGGCCCGGGAGCTGTTTTTT. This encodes CASRDRARELFF.

The CDR3: CASSFTRRGLAGDSSYNEQFF. CDR3 nucleotides: TGTGCCAGCAGTTTCACGCGCAGAGGGCTAGCGGGAGACTCGTCCTACAATGAGCAGTTCTTC. The chain recombines TRBV12-3 or TRBV12-4 with TRBJ2-1; TRBD2 agrees at 10 bases. V lost 3 bases, J lost 1 base, and 18 bases stayed unmatched. The CDR3 runs 21 residues.

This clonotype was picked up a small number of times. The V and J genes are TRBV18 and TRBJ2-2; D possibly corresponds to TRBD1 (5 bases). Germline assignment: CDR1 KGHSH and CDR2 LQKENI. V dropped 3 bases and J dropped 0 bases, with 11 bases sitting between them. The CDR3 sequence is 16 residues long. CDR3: CASSPAGRANTGELFF. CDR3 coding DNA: TGTGCCAGCTCACCCGCCGGCAGGGCGAACACCGGGGAGCTGTTTTTT.

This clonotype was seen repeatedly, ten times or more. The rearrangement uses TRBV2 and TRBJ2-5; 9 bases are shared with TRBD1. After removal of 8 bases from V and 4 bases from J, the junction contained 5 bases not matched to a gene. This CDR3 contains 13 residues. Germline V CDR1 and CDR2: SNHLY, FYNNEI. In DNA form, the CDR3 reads TGTGCCAGCGCGGGACAGGGAGGAGAGACCCAGTACTTC. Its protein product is CASAGQGGETQYF.

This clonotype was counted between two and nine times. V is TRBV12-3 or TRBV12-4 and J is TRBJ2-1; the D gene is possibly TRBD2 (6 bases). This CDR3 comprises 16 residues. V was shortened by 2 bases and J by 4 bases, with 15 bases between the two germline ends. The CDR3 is CASSLIAASDYNEQFF. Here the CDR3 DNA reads TGTGCCAGCAGTTTAATAGCGGCTAGCGATTACAATGAGCAGTTCTTC.

CDR3 amino acids: CASSQTGNNQPQHF. The CDR3 DNA reads TGCGCCAGCAGCCAGACAGGAAACAATCAGCCCCAGCATTTT. V and J are TRBV4-1 and TRBJ1-5; weak D call: TRBD1 (6 bases). V lost 3 bases, J lost 3 bases, and 9 bases lay in between. The CDR3 covers 14 residues. CDR1 and CDR2 from the germline V gene are MGHRA and YSYEKL.

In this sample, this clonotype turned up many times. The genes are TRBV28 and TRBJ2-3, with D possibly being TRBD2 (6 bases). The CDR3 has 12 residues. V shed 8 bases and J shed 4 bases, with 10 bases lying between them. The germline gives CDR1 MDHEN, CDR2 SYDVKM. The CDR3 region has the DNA TGTGCCAGCGGGGGGTACGCAGATACGCAGTATTTT. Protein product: CASGGYADTQYF.

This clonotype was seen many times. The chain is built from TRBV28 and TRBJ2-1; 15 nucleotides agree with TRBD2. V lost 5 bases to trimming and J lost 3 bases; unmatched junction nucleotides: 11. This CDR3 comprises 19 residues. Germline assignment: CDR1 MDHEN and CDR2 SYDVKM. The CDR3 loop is CASSPRTSGRAIYYNEQFF. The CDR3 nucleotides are TGTGCCAGCAGTCCACGGACTAGCGGGAGGGCCATCTACTACAATGAGCAGTTCTTC.

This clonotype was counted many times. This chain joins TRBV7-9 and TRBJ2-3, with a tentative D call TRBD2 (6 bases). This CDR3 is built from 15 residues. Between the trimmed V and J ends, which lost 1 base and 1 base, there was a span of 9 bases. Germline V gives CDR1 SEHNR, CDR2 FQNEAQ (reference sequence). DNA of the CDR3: TGTGCCAGCAGCTTAGGGGCTAGCGGCACAGATACGCAGTATTTT. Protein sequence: CASSLGASGTDTQYF.

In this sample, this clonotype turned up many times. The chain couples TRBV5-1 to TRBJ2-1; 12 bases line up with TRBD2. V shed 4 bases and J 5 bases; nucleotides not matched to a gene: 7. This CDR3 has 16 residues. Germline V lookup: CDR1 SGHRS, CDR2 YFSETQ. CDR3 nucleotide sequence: TGCGCCAGCAGCAGAAGGACTAGCGGGAACCACAATGAGCAGTTCTTC. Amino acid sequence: CASSRRTSGNHNEQFF.

This chain's CDR3 is CASSGWTGGNYGYTF. In DNA, the CDR3 is TGCGCCAGCAGCGGATGGACAGGGGGTAACTATGGCTACACCTTC. The chain joins TRBV5-1 to TRBJ1-2, with 10 bases matching TRBD1. After removal of 4 bases from V and 1 base from J, the junction contained 4 bases not matched to a gene. CDR3 length: 15 residues. The germline CDR1 and CDR2 sequences are SGHRS and YFSETQ.

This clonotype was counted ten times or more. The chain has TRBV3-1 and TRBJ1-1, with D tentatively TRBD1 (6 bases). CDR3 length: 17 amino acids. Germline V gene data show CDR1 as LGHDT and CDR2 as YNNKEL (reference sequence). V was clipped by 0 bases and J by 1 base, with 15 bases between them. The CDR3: CASSQDGWGQTNTEAFF. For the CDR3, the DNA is TGTGCCAGCAGCCAAGACGGATGGGGGCAAACGAACACTGAAGCTTTCTTT. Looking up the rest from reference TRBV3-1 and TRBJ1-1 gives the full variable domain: DTAVSQTPKYLVTQMGNDKSIKCEQNLGHDTMYWYKQDSKKFLKIMFSYNNKELIINETVPNRFSPKSPDKAHLNLHINSLELGDSAVYFCASSQDGWGQTNTEAFFGQGTRLTVV.

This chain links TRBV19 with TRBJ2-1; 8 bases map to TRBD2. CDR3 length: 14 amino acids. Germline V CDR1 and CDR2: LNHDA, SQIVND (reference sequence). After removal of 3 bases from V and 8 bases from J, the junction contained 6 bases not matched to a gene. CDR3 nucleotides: TGTGCCAGTAGTATGGGCGGACTAGCTTATGAGCAGTTCTTC. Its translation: CASSMGGLAYEQFF.

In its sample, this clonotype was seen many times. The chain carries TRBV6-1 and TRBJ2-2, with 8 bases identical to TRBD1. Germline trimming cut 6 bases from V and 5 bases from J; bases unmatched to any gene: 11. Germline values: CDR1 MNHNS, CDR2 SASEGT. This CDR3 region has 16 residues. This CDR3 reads CASSQGQGMVTGELFF. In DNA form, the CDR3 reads TGTGCCAGCAGCCAAGGACAGGGAATGGTTACCGGGGAGCTGTTTTTT.

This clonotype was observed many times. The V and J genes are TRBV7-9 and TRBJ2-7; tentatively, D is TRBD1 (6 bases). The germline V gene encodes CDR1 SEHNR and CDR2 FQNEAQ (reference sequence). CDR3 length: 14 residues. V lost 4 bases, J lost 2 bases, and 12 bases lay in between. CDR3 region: CASSSRQDTYEQYF. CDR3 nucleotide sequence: TGTGCCAGCAGCTCGCGACAGGACACCTACGAGCAGTACTTC.

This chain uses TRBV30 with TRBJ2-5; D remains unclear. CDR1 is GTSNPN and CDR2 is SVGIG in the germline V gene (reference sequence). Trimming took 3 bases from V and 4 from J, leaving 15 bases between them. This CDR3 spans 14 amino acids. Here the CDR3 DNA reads TGTGCCTGGAGCCCGCCGCGAGGAAGAGAGACCCAGTACTTC. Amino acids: CAWSPPRGRETQYF.